This T cell receptor beta chain was captured in a study of cytomegalovirus exposure and HLA in healthy donors. In the study overall: Drawn from HLA-typed donors, 80 million to 95 million unique TCRs were held in an early data release.

About this clone itself: What it binds is not known.

Findings and limits, study-wide: A missense DCLRE1C variant was associated with V- and J-gene trimming of TCR beta chains in a later analysis, and an independent cohort replicated the association. The majority of CMV-associated TCR beta chains were reported as apparently HLA-restricted in a later analysis.

PCR employed 60 Vbeta and 13 Jbeta primers. The repertoire was sequenced with immunoSEQ multiplex PCR; TCRdb's copy has only in-frame clones and lacks some. The top ten clones hold about 7.8% of a sample with fewer than 200,000 clones, roughly 13% of them seen once. The CDR3 length is 14 residues. The V gene's germline CDR1 is WNHNN and CDR2 SYGVQD (reference sequence). Trimming shortened V by 4 bases and J by 5 bases, and 9 bases separated the two germline ends. Whereas donors were nominally healthy upon sampling, unrecorded immune exposures were probable. The sample taken for sequencing was PBMCs. V and J are TRBV10-1 and TRBJ1-6; maybe TRBD1 (6 bases). The sequence came from a man aged 50 to 59 in good health and CMV-seropositive. The CDR3 region has the DNA TGCGCCAGCAGTGCCGGGGGGCATAATTCACCCCTCCACTTT. Its protein is CASSAGGHNSPLHF.